The 10 T cell receptor beta chains reported below all come from one sample, sequenced in a study of T cell repertoires in cytomegalovirus infection. No antigen has been assigned to these receptors. MiXCR was run by TCRdb on the reads, yielding one entry per CDR3 protein. The sample carries 600,000 to 700,000 distinct CDR3 sequences, around 32% recorded once. The starting material was cultured PBMCs, obtained from culture after CMV antigen stimulation. Receptors originate from a human donor in good health (CMV status not recorded). Some clones in this sample may be carry-over from other donors' samples.

This clonotype was counted a few times. The V call is TRBV28, the J call TRBJ2-3; weak D call: TRBD2 (6 bases). Trimming took off 5 bases at V and 0 bases at J, with 12 bases between the two ends. The CDR3 sequence is 15 residues long. From germline, CDR1 is MDHEN and CDR2 SYDVKM. The CDR3 spells CASSGRGRSTDTQYF. CDR3 sequence (DNA): TGTGCCAGCAGTGGGAGAGGGAGGAGCACAGATACGCAGTATTTT.

The rearrangement uses TRBV20-1 and TRBJ2-1; maybe TRBD2 (6 bases). The CDR3 totals 11 residues. The germline gives CDR1 DFQATT, CDR2 SNEGSKA (reference sequence). Between the trimmed V and J ends, which lost 3 bases and 9 bases, there was a span of 9 bases. The CDR3 DNA reads TGCAGTGCTAGGATCGGGGGTGAGCAGTTCTTC. Its protein product is CSARIGGEQFF.

At least ten counts were recorded for this clonotype. Here the CDR3 reads CASSLAGGYTF. CDR3 nucleotides: TGTGCCAGCAGCTTAGCCGGTGGCTACACCTTC. J is TRBJ1-2 and V is TRBV7-9; D uncertain. The V end was cut by 0 bases, the J end by 7 bases, with 3 bases between. CDR1 is SEHNR, CDR2 FQNEAQ, per germline (reference sequence). This CDR3 spans 11 amino acids.

This clonotype has just a few counts. The chain couples TRBV7-9 to TRBJ2-1; TRBD2 agrees at 9 bases. The V segment lost 5 bases and the J segment 6 bases; nucleotides outside the gene matches: 14. The CDR3 covers 17 residues. Germline CDR1 SEHNR, CDR2 FQNEAQ (reference sequence). CDR3 DNA sequence: TGTGCCAGCAGCCCACTGGGGGCTAGCGGGATAAGCAATGAGCAGTTCTTC. Residues: CASSPLGASGISNEQFF.

The V and J genes are TRBV5-6 and TRBJ1-6, with D unresolved. The CDR3 spans 14 residues. Germline CDR1 and CDR2: SGHDT and YYEEEE. Trimming removed 1 base from V and 7 bases from J, with 9 bases in between. This CDR3 reads CASSLYAHNSPLHF. The CDR3 DNA follows: TGTGCCAGCAGCTTGTATGCTCACAATTCACCCCTCCACTTT.

This clonotype was seen only a few times. At one end, the junction sequence differs from germline, possibly due to a read error. The gene calls are TRBV6-1 and TRBJ1-2; 9 positions agree with TRBD1. Germline CDR1 MNHNS, CDR2 SASEGT. The CDR3 is made up of 13 amino acids. The CDR3 bases are TGTGCCAGCCGTATGGGACAGGGCGTTTCTTCAGCCTTC. Translated, it gives CASRMGQGVSSAF.

The CDR3 DNA reads as TGCAGTGCTCAACGACAGGGGGCTGGCTATGGCTACACCTTC. Translated, it gives CSAQRQGAGYGYTF. The chain links TRBV20-1 to TRBJ1-2; 10 positions agree with TRBD1. V dropped 5 bases and J dropped 4; count of bases not matched to a gene: 7. Per germline, CDR1 DFQATT and CDR2 SNEGSKA (reference sequence). The CDR3 runs to 14 residues.

This chain connects TRBV4-1 to TRBJ2-7; TRBD1 matches at 9 bases. The CDR3 consists of 17 residues. Trimming removed 2 bases from V and 0 bases from J; junction bases left unmatched: 8. Germline lookup yields CDR1 MGHRA and CDR2 YSYEKL. The CDR3 region is CASSQQAGTGFSYEQYF. CDR3 DNA: TGCGCCAGCAGCCAACAGGCGGGGACAGGGTTCTCCTACGAGCAGTACTTC.

This clonotype occurred many times. The V call is TRBV7-2, the J call TRBJ1-1; D not resolved. This CDR3 contains 13 residues. The V and J ends lost 1 base and 0 bases respectively, with 3 bases between them. Germline V gives CDR1 SGHTA, CDR2 FQGNSA. The CDR3 DNA is TGTGCCAGCAGCTTAGTTTTGAACACTGAAGCTTTCTTT. Amino acid sequence: CASSLVLNTEAFF.

This chain uses TRBV7-9 with TRBJ2-7; D possibly corresponds to TRBD2 (5 bases). The germline gives CDR1 SEHNR, CDR2 FQNEAQ (reference sequence). The CDR3 is 13 residues long. V gave up 2 bases and J gave up 5 bases, with 10 bases separating them. The DNA for the CDR3 is TGTGCCAGCAGCTTAAGGGAGTTAAACGAGCAGTACTTC. Translating gives CASSLRELNEQYF.